This entry is about one TCR beta chain. Its antigen remains undetermined. There are no base qualities to consult, and no much larger clone falls within one base. The data are from a study of CD8+ T cells in alopecia areata (dated by TCRdb to 2017 to 2018). At the level of the whole study: The treated patients took part in an open-label pilot trial in which moderate-to-severe alopecia areata was treated with oral tofacitinib at 5 to 10 mg twice daily. immunoSEQ multiplex PCR using 35 Vbeta forward primers and 13 Jbeta reverse primers was used to amplify TCRbeta CDR3 regions. The study used high-throughput TCRbeta sequencing to examine T cell clonal expansion in alopecia areata, in both the C3H/HeJ mouse model and human patients. RNA was obtained with the PAXgene miRNA kit for fixed scalp, the miRNeasy kit for PBMCs, and the RNeasy kit for mouse skin. Scalp clonality was compared among normal scalp (n=4), patchy alopecia areata scalp (n=8), and alopecia totalis/universalis scalp (n=8). Biopsies were taken from tofacitinib-treated patients at baseline and again at 4 and 24 weeks into treatment, and several of those patients also had a later scalp biopsy. Tofacitinib was given for 6 to 18 months, followed by 6 months of follow-up off drug to assess delayed response and recurrence. On the human side, TCRbeta sequencing was run on scalp tissue and on sorted CD4+ and CD8+ peripheral blood T cells from healthy controls and from alopecia areata patients with either patchy or totalis/universalis disease. In treated patients, disease severity was measured using the SALT score, which gives the percentage of scalp surface area affected. Study-wide conclusions, independent of this receptor: During tofacitinib treatment, many expanded lesional clones stuck around in both scalp and blood, and this persistence may partly explain why relapse happens after treatment is stopped. Resident alphabeta T cells in normal human skin are also sequenced, complicating scalp TCR repertoire analysis, unlike mouse skin dominated by gammadelta T cells. Lesional scalp, especially in alopecia totalis/universalis, showed higher clonality and more expanded CD8+ clones than normal scalp, suggesting antigenic drive. The treated cohort was small, with a single nonresponder, so links between baseline CD8+ expansion and response need larger studies. Compared with mice, TCR sequences shared between patients were less clear, possibly partly because of HLA diversity across the patient population. Scalp clonality and the number of expanded CD8+ clones among the top 100 scalp clones were significantly decreased by tofacitinib.

From the cysteine through the phenylalanine, the CDR3 covers 17 amino acids. Only the CDR3 DNA stays, 51 bases, in frame from base 1. The germline V gene (reference sequence) yields SEHNR for CDR1 and FQNEAQ for CDR2. The V and J ends are trimmed by 2 bases and 2 bases, leaving 13 bases between them. Library preparation employed the immunoSEQ multiplex PCR assay. For TCR sequencing, RNA was extracted from every sample and reverse transcribed into cDNA to serve as template. SuperScript III was used to make first-strand cDNA, primed with a 2:1 mix of oligo-dT and random hexamers. A synthetic immune receptor repertoire was used to gauge amplification bias, and whatever bias remained was removed computationally. Concerning the study's data processing: Raw reads were preprocessed for error removal, and CDR3 was defined according to IMGT conventions as running from the conserved cysteine to phenylalanine. To get clonality, Shannon entropy was normalized by log2 of the number of productive unique TCRs and the result was subtracted from 1. CD4 or CD8 identity of scalp clones was inferred by cross-referencing scalp TCRbeta sequences with sorted blood CD4 and CD8 repertoires. Entries here come from immuneACCESS through TCRdb and include only in-frame sequences with V and J called. Some clones fail to appear in such tables; in the studies checked, an unresolved V gene covers under half of the shortfall, and the cause of the remainder is unknown. The V and J calls and clone size come from that table; D and trimming were worked out from the DNA. This sample holds about 150,000 clones; roughly 52% were observed only once. Approximately 15% of the sample is in the top ten clones.

This sample's time point label indicates: around 28 days on oral tofacitinib. The treatment or condition label of this sample denotes: oral pan-JAK inhibitor, 5-10 mg twice daily. Peripheral blood and lesional scalp punch biopsies were obtained from patients with alopecia areata. After PBMCs were isolated by density centrifugation and stained for CD3, CD4 and CD8, a FACSAria was used to sort CD4+ and CD8+ T cells. Sample: CD8+ T cells sorted from blood, taken at week 4, from a patient treated with tofacitinib. The chain is encoded by TRBV7-9 joined to TRBJ1-6; a weak D assignment points to TRBD1 (5 bases agree). This receptor was obtained from a human donor with alopecia areata. The CDR3 reads CASSLRGDEAYNSPLHF. The DNA reads TGTGCCAGCAGCTTAAGAGGGGATGAAGCCTATAATTCACCCCTCCACTTT.